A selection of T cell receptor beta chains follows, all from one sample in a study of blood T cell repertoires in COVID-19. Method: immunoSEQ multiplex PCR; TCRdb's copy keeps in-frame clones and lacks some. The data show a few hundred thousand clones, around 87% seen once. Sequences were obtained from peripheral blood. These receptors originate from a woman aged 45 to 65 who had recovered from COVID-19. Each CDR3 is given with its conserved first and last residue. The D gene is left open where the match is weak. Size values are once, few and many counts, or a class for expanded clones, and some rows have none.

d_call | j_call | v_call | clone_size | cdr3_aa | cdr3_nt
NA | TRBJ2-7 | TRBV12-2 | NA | CASRPLRGQLAEQYF | TGTGCAAGTCGCCCCCTCCGAGGGCAGCTGGCCGAGCAGTACTTC
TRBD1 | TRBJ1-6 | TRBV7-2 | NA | CASSSQGNNSPLHF | TGTGCCAGCAGCTCACAGGGGAATAATTCACCCCTCCACTTT
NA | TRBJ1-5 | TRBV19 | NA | CASSPSNQPQHF | TGTGCCAGTAGTCCTTCGAATCAGCCCCAGCATTTT
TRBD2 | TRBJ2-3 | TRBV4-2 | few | CASSQGASGGGDTQYF | TGTGCCAGCAGCCAAGGGGCTAGCGGGGGAGGAGATACGCAGTATTTT
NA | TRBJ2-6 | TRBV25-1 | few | CASMAGTGANVLTF | TGTGCCAGCATGGCGGGTACTGGGGCCAACGTCCTGACTTTC
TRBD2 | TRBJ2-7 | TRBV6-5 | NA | CASIIVAGGYEQYF | TGTGCCAGCATAATCGTAGCGGGGGGCTACGAGCAGTACTTC
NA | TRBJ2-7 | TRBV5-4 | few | CASSSGPGYEQYF | TGTGCCAGCAGCTCCGGCCCGGGCTACGAGCAGTACTTC
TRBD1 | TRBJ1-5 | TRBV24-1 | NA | CATSDGGGQGQPQHF | TGTGCCACCAGTGATGGAGGCGGACAGGGTCAGCCCCAGCATTTT
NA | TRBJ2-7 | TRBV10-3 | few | CAISGPVFNRESYEQYF | TGTGCCATCAGTGGCCCCGTTTTCAACAGGGAGAGCTACGAGCAGTACTTC
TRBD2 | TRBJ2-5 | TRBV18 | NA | CASSPETSGETQYF | TGTGCCAGCTCACCAGAGACTAGCGGAGAGACCCAGTACTTC
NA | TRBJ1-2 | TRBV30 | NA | CAWSVRLLHGYTF | TGTGCCTGGAGTGTACGGTTGCTGCATGGCTACACCTTC
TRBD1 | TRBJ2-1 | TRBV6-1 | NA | CASSEVSGTGSKNEQFF | TGTGCCAGCAGTGAAGTGAGCGGGACAGGGTCTAAGAATGAGCAGTTCTTC
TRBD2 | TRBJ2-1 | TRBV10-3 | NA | CAISPDLAGVSNEQFF | TGTGCCATCAGCCCAGATCTAGCGGGAGTTAGCAATGAGCAGTTCTTC
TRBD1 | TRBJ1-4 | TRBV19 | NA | CASTRAGTGNREKLFF | TGTGCCAGTACCCGCGCCGGGACAGGGAACCGGGAAAAACTGTTTTTT
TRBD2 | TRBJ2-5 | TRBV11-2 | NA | CASSLSLSGGSQETQYF | TGTGCCAGCAGCCTCTCCCTGAGCGGGGGTTCCCAAGAGACCCAGTACTTC
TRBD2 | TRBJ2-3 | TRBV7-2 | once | CASSLGSGRAGTQYF | TGTGCCAGCAGCTTAGGAAGCGGGAGGGCCGGCACGCAGTATTTT
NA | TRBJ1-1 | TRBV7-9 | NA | CASSSPTELNTEAFF | TGTGCCAGCAGCTCCCCTACAGAACTGAACACTGAAGCTTTCTTT
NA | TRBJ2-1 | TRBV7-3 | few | CASSLSGRNNNEQFF | TGTGCCAGCAGCTTAAGTGGGAGGAATAACAATGAGCAGTTCTTC
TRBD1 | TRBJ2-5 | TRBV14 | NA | CASSPLGQNQETQYF | TGTGCCAGCAGCCCCCTGGGACAGAACCAAGAGACCCAGTACTTC
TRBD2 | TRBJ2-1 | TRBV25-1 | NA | CASASGSSYNEQFF | TGTGCCAGCGCTAGCGGAAGCTCCTACAATGAGCAGTTCTTC
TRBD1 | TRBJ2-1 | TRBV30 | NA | CAWSPGQGIGDEQFF | TGTGCCTGGAGCCCGGGACAGGGGATAGGGGATGAGCAGTTCTTC
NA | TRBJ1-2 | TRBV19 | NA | CASSYRAEDYGYTF | TGTGCCAGTAGCTACAGGGCAGAAGACTATGGCTACACCTTC
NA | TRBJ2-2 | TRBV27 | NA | CAIQGGGELFF | TGTGCCATTCAGGGCGGCGGGGAGCTGTTTTTT
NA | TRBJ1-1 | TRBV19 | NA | CASTLIGGREAFF | TGTGCCAGTACCCTGATCGGTGGTAGAGAAGCTTTCTTT
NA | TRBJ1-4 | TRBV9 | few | CASSVETGRGEKLFF | TGTGCCAGCAGCGTAGAAACAGGGAGGGGAGAAAAACTGTTTTTT
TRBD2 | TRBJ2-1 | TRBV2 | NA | CASRSTSGYNEQFF | TGTGCCAGCAGGAGTACTAGCGGATACAATGAGCAGTTCTTC
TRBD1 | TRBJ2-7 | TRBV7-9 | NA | CASSYAGTGDYEQYF | TGTGCCAGCAGCTATGCCGGGACAGGGGACTACGAGCAGTACTTC
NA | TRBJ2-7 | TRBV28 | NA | CAIDDSYEQYF | TGTGCCATCGATGACAGTTACGAGCAGTACTTC
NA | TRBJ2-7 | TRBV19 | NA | CASSMTSWDNSYEQYF | TGTGCCAGTAGTATGACGTCTTGGGACAACTCCTACGAGCAGTACTTC
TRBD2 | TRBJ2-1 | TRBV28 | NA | CASSLAGAEQFF | TGTGCCAGCAGTTTAGCGGGAGCTGAGCAGTTCTTC
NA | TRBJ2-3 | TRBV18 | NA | CASSLRRREDTQYF | TGTGCCAGCTCACTACGACGGAGGGAAGATACGCAGTATTTT
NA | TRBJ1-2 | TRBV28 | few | CASRTPGGLTYTF | TGTGCCAGCAGGACTCCCGGCGGGCTGACCTACACCTTC
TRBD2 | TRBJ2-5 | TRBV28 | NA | CASGGIAGVGETQYF | TGTGCCAGCGGAGGTATAGCGGGGGTTGGGGAGACCCAGTACTTC
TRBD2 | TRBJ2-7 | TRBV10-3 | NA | CAINGGRDEQYF | TGTGCCATCAACGGCGGGAGGGACGAGCAGTACTTC
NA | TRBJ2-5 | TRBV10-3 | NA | CAISGTETQETQYF | TGTGCCATCAGTGGTACAGAGACACAAGAGACCCAGTACTTC
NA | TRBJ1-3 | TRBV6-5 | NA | CASSYLGDSGNTIYF | TGTGCCAGCAGTTACTTAGGAGACTCTGGAAACACCATATATTTT
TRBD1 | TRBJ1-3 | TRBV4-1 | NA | CASSRRGQGVAGNTIYF | TGCGCCAGCAGCCGAAGAGGACAGGGGGTGGCTGGAAACACCATATATTTT
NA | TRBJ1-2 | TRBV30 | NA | CAWSYRDLYGYTF | TGTGCCTGGAGTTACAGGGACCTCTATGGCTACACCTTC
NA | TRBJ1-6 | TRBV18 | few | CASSYAGESDSPLHF | TGTGCCAGCTCATACGCAGGGGAGTCGGATTCACCCCTCCACTTT
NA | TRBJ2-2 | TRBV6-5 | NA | CASIGQRATGELFF | TGTGCCAGCATTGGGCAGAGAGCCACCGGGGAGCTGTTTTTT